The sequence of this T cell receptor (beta chain) was determined in a study of Graves' ophthalmopathy and Graves' hyperthyroidism. Study in general: The study drew peripheral blood at initial diagnosis, before any treatment.

This clonotype was recorded many times. Amplifying from RNA transcripts, the study obtained TCR beta CDR3 regions. Second-round multiplex PCR came after first-round RT-PCR with HTBI primers. TCRdb used MiXCR to reprocess the multiplex PCR reads, holding one entry per CDR3 protein. The sample has more than 300,000 distinct CDR3 sequences, about 18% seen once. Germline-derived CDR1 and CDR2 are SGHRS and YFSETQ. This CDR3 has 16 amino acids. V lost 4 bases and J lost 0; bases outside the gene matches: 7. Being free of ophthalmopathy for 18 months of follow-up defined stable hyperthyroidism. The authors used Ficoll-Paque density gradient centrifugation to separate PBMCs. The input was around 10 ml of fresh peripheral blood.

The sequence came from an adult woman with stable Graves' hyperthyroidism. What was sequenced was peripheral blood. The chain employs TRBV5-1 and TRBJ2-5; 9 bases map to TRBD2. The CDR3 here is CASSPGSGRHQETQYF. The CDR3 DNA sequence: TGCGCCAGCAGCCCCGGAAGCGGGAGGCACCAAGAGACCCAGTACTTC. Complete variable domain (other parts from reference TRBV5-1 and TRBJ2-5): KAGVTQTPRYLIKTRGQQVTLSCSPISGHRSVSWYQQTPGQGLQFLFEYFSETQRNKGNFPGRFSGRQFSNSRSEMNVSTLELGDSALYLCASSPGSGRHQETQYFGPGTRLLVL.